This T cell receptor beta chain was profiled in a study of shared clonotypes between healthy human individuals. CDR3 length: 19 residues. The V end was cut by 0 bases, the J end by 2 bases, with 21 bases between. Looked up from germline, CDR1 is SGHKS and CDR2 is YYEKEE (reference sequence). The assay was immunoSEQ multiplex PCR, and TCRdb's table has in-frame clones only and misses some. The data show 2 million to 3 million clones, 93% seen once. The chain combines TRBV5-5 with TRBJ1-3, with no clear D. The source is a man aged 18 to 30 in good health. Some clones in this sample may be carry-over from other donors' samples. The source material was naive CD4+ T cells from PBMCs. Subset reported: CD45RA+ positively selected. The CDR3 region has the DNA TGTGCCAGCAGCTTGGAGCCACAAACCCTCTTGAACCCTGGAAACACCATATATTTT. It translates to CASSLEPQTLLNPGNTIYF.